Sequencing of this TCR beta chain was carried out in a study of cytomegalovirus exposure and HLA in healthy donors. The CDR3 has 15 residues. The V gene end was trimmed by 4 bases and the J gene end by 2 bases; junction bases not matched to a gene: 4. The germline V gene encodes CDR1 MDHEN and CDR2 SYDVKM. Remarks on this clone: Its matching antigen is unknown.

13 Jbeta primers and 60 Vbeta primers were used for the PCR. Libraries were prepared by immunoSEQ multiplex PCR; TCRdb keeps only in-frame clonotypes and omits some of them. The sample consists of under 200,000 clones, 60% to 80% of them appearing once. Study-level results: Some V segments, including TRBV6-2 and TRBV6-3, were excluded as indistinguishable.

This TCR was sampled from a man in his fifties in good health and CMV-seropositive. This chain joins TRBV28 and TRBJ2-1; 8 nucleotides align to TRBD2. Sequenced: PBMCs. CDR3 sequence (DNA): TGTGCCAGCAGTTCCAGCGGGGGCCCCTACAATGAGCAGTTCTTC. This sequence encodes CASSSSGGPYNEQFF. Full variable domain (rest looked up from reference TRBV28 and TRBJ2-1): DVKVTQSSRYLVKRTGEKVFLECVQDMDHENMFWYRQDPGLGLRLIYFSYDVKMKEKGDIPEGYSVSREKKERFSLILESASTNQTSMYLCASSSSGGPYNEQFFGPGTRLTVL.